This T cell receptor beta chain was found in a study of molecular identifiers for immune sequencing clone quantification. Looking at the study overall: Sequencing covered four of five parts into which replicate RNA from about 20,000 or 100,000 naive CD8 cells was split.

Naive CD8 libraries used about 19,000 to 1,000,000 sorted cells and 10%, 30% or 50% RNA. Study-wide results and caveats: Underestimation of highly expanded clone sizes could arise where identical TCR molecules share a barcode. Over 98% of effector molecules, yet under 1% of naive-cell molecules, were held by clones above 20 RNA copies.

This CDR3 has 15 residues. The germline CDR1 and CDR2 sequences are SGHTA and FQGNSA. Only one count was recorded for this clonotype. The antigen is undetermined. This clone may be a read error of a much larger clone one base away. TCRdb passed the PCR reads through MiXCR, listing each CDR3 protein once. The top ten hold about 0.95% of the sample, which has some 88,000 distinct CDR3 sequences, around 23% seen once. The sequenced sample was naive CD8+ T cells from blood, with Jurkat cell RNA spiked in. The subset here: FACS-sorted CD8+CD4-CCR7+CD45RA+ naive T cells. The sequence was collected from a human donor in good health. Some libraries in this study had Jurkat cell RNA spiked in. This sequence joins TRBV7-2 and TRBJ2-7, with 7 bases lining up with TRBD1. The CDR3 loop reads CASSPIRTGSYGQYF. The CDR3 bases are TGTGCCAGCAGCCCCATAAGGACAGGTTCCTACGGGCAGTACTTC. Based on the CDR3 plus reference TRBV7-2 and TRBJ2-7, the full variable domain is GAGVSQSPSNKVTEKGKDVELRCDPISGHTALYWYRQSLGQGLEFLIYFQGNSAPDKSGLPSDRFSAERTGGSVSTLTIQRTQQEDSAVYLCASSPIRTGSYGQYFGPGTRLTVT.